In its sample, the clone carrying this T cell receptor beta chain was seen a few times. Antigen unknown. The use of a sample-barcoded 5' primer and a J-beta primer mix characterized a second PCR of 7 to 11 cycles. Each cDNA was tagged by a template-switch adaptor containing 12 random nucleotides. MiXCR was run by TCRdb on the 5' RACE reads, yielding one entry per CDR3 protein. The sample lists fewer than 900,000 distinct CDR3 sequences; more than 40% were seen once. CDR1 and CDR2 (germline): ENHRY, SYGVKD. The CDR3 loop spans 17 amino acids. The V end was cut by 4 bases, the J end by 4 bases, with 20 bases between. The sample comes from a study of blood T cells in healthy people across ages. Study overall: Template switching retrieved approximately one barcoded beta molecule for each two T cells.

The study, taken as a whole, reports: In older individuals, TCR beta diversity per million T cells was lower, falling roughly linearly with age.

The rearrangement links TRBV10-3 to TRBJ2-1; D not certain. This receptor was obtained from a woman aged 55 to 70 in good health. The sequencing input was blood. CDR3 sequence reads: CAISANPTDLGYNEQFF. In DNA form, the CDR3 reads TGTGCCATCAGTGCCAACCCGACTGACTTAGGGTACAATGAGCAGTTCTTC.